This note documents a single T cell receptor beta chain sequence. This specimen comes from a study of blood T cell repertoires in COVID-19. Study overall: T cells, B-cell-depleted T cells, or PBMCs supplied cDNA or gDNA.

Authors' processing steps: Amplified reference gene primers provided the basis for estimating nucleated cell counts. The data were produced by immunoSEQ multiplex PCR, yet TCRdb's version contains in-frame clones alone and is incomplete. Clonal size and the V and J genes are those of that table, whereas D and trimming came from the DNA. The data hold fewer than 50,000 clones, with around 90% observed a single time. The V and J ends lost 4 bases and 6 bases respectively, with 16 bases between them. This CDR3 comprises 14 residues. Germline CDR1 is SNHLY and CDR2 is FYNNEI. This chain uses TRBV2 with TRBJ2-7; possible D gene TRBD1, 6 bases. This sequence originates from a man in his fifties or sixties with active or convalescent COVID-19. Source material: peripheral blood. CDR3 bases: TGTGCCAGCAGTGTGACAGGCACGGGGTCCGAGCAGTACTTC. Encoded protein: CASSVTGTGSEQYF.